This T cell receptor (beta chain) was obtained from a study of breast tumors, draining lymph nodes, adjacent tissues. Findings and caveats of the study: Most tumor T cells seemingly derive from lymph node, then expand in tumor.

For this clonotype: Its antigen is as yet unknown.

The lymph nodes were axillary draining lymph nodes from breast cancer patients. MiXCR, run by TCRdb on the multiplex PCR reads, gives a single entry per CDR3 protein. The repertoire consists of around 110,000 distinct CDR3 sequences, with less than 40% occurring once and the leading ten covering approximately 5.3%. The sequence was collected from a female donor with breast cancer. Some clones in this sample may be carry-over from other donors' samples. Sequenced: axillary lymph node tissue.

In nucleotides, the CDR3 is TGTGCCAGCAGGCATCGACTAGCCCGGAGCACAGATACGCAGTATTTT. It encodes CASRHRLARSTDTQYF. The J gene is TRBJ2-3, the V gene TRBV6-2 or TRBV6-3, with 7 bases lining up with TRBD2. Germline CDR1 is MNHEY and CDR2 is SVGEGT. Trimming removed 6 bases from V and 0 bases from J; junction bases left unmatched: 9. The CDR3 extends over 16 amino acids.